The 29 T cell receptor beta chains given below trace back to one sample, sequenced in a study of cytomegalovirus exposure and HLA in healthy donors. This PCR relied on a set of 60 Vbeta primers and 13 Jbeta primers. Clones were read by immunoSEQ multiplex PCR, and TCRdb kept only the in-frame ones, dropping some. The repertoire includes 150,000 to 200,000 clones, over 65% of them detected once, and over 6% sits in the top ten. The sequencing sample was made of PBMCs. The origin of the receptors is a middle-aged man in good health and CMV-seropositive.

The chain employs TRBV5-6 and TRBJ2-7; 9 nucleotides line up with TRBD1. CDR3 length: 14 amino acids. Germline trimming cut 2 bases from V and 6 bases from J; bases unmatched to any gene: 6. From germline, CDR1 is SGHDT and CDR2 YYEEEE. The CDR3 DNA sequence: TGTGCCAGCAGCTTCGGGACAGGGTCGGCCGAGCAGTACTTC. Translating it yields CASSFGTGSAEQYF.

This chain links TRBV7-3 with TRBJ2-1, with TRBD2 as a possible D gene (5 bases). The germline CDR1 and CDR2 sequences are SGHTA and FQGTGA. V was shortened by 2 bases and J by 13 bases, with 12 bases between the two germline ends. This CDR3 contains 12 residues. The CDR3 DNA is TGTGCCAGCAGCTTACTAGCTTCGGAACAGTTCTTC. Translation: CASSLLASEQFF.

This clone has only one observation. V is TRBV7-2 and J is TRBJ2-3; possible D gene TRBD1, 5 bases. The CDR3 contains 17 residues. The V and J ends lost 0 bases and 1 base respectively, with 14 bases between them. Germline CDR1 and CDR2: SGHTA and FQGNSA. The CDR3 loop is CASSLAHWGRGTDTQYF. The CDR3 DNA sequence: TGTGCCAGCAGCTTAGCGCACTGGGGCCGGGGCACAGATACGCAGTATTTT.

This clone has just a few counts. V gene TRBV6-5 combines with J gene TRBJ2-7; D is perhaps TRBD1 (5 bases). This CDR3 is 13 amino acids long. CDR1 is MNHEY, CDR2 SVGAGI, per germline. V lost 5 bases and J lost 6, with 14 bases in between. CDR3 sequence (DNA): TGTGCCAGCAGTCATGTGTCTAGGGGCGAGCAGTACTTC. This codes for CASSHVSRGEQYF.

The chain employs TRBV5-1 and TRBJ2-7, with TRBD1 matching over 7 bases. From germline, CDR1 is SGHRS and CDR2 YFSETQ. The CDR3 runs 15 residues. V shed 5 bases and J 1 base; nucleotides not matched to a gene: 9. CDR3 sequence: CASRTLPGQSYEQYF. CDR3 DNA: TGCGCCAGCAGGACCCTCCCGGGACAGTCCTACGAGCAGTACTTC.

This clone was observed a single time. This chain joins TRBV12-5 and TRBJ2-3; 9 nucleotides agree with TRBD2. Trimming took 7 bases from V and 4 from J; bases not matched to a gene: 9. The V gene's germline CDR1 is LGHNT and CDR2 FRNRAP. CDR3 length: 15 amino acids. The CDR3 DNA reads TGTGCTAGTGCTCAGGGGACTAGCAAAGCAGATACGCAGTATTTT. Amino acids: CASAQGTSKADTQYF. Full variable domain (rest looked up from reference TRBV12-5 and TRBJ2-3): DARVTQTPRHKVTEMGQEVTMRCQPILGHNTVFWYRQTMMQGLELLAYFRNRAPLDDSGMPKDRFSAEMPDATLATLKIQPSEPRDSAVYFCASAQGTSKADTQYFGPGTRLTVL.

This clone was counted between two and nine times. CDR3 sequence (DNA): TGCGCCAGCAGTTACAGGGGGCCCAGCACAGATACGCAGTATTTT. Translated: CASSYRGPSTDTQYF. The chain is built from TRBV5-1 and TRBJ2-3, with 9 bases matching TRBD1. V shed 5 bases and J 0 bases; nucleotides not matched to a gene: 4. Germline V lookup: CDR1 SGHRS, CDR2 YFSETQ. The CDR3 runs 15 residues.

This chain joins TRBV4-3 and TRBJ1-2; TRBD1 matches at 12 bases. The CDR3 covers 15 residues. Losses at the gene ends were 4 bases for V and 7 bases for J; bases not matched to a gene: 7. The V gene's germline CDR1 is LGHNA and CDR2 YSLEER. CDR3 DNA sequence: TGCGCCAGCAGCCTCCGGGACAGGGGGCTCGGTGGCTACACCTTC. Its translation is CASSLRDRGLGGYTF.

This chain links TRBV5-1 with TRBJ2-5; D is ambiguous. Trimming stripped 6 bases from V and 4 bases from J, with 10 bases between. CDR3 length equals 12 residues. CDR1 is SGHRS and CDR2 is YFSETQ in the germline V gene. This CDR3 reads CASNMIGETQYF. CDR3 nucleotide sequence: TGCGCCAGCAACATGATTGGAGAGACCCAGTACTTC.

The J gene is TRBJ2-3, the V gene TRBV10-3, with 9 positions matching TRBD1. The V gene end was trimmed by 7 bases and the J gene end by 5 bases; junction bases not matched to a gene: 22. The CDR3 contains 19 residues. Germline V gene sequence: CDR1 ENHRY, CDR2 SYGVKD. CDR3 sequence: CAIIPPRYGRDRDEDTQYF. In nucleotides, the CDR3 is TGTGCCATCATCCCCCCCCGCTACGGCCGGGACAGGGACGAAGATACGCAGTATTTT.

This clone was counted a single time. The chain's CDR3 is CASRGLAGLYEQYF. CDR3 in DNA: TGTGCCAGCAGGGGACTAGCGGGGTTATACGAGCAGTACTTC. V is TRBV27 and J is TRBJ2-7; 13 bases are a match to TRBD2. This CDR3 has 14 amino acids. Germline CDR1 MNHEY, CDR2 SMNVEV (reference sequence). V lost 6 bases and J lost 4; bases outside the gene matches: 3.

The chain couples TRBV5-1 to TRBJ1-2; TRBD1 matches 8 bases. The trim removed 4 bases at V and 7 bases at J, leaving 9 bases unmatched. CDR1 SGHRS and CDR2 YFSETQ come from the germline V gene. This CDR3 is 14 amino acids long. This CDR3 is CASSPPARGLGYTF. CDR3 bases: TGCGCCAGCAGCCCACCAGCCAGGGGGCTTGGCTACACCTTC.

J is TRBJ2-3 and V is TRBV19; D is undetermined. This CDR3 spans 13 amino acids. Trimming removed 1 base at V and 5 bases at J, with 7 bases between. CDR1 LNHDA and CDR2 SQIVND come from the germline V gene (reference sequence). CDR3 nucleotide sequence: TGTGCCAGTAGTATAGGGCAGTTAGATACGCAGTATTTT. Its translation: CASSIGQLDTQYF.

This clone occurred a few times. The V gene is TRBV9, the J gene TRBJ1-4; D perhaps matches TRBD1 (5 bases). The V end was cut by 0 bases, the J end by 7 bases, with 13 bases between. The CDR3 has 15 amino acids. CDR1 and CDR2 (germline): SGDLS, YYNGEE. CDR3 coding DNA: TGTGCCAGCAGCGTAGAAGGCAGGGCAGGTGAAAAACTGTTTTTT. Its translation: CASSVEGRAGEKLFF.

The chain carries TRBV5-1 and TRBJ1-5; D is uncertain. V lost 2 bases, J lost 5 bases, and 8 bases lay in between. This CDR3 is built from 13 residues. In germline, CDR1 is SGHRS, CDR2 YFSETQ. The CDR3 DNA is TGCGCCAGCAGCTTAGACATCTATCAGCCCCAGCATTTT. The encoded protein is CASSLDIYQPQHF.

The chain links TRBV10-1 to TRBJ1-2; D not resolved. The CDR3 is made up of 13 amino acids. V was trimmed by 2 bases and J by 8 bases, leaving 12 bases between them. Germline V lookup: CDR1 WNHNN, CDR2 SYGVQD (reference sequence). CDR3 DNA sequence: TGCGCCAGCAGTGAGGGTGTCGGGATCGGCTACACCTTC. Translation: CASSEGVGIGYTF.

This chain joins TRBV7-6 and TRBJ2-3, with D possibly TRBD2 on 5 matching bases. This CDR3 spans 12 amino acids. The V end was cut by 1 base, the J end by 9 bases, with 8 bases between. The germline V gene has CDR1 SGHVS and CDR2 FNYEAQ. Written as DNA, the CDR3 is TGTGCCAGCAGCTTAGGAGCGGACACGCAGTATTTT. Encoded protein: CASSLGADTQYF. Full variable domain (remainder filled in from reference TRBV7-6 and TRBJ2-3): GAGVSQSPRYKVTKRGQDVALRCDPISGHVSLYWYRQALGQGPEFLTYFNYEAQQDKSGLPNDRFSAERPEGSISTLTIQRTEQRDSAMYRCASSLGADTQYFGPGTRLTVL.

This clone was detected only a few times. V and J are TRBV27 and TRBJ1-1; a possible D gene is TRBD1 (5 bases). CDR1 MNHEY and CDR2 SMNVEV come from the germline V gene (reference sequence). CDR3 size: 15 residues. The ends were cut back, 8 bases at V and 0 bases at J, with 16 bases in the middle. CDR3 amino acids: CASHPGGSVNTEAFF. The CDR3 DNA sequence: TGTGCCAGCCACCCGGGGGGGTCAGTGAACACTGAAGCTTTCTTT.

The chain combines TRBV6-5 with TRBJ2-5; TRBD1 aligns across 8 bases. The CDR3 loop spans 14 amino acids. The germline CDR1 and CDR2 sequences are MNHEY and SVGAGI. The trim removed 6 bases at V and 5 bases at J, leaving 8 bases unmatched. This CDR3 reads CASSLRGLGETQYF. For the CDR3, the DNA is TGTGCCAGCAGCCTCAGGGGGCTCGGGGAGACCCAGTACTTC.

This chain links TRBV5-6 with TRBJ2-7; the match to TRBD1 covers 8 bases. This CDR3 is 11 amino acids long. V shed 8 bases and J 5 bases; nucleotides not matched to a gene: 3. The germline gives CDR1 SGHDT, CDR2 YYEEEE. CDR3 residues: CASGQGHEQYF. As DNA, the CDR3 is TGTGCCAGTGGACAGGGACACGAGCAGTACTTC.

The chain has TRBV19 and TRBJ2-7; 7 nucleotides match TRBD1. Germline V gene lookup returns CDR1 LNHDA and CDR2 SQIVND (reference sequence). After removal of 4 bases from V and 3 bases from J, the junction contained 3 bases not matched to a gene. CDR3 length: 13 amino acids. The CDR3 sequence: CASSTNRGYEQYF. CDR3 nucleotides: TGTGCCAGTAGTACAAACAGGGGCTACGAGCAGTACTTC.

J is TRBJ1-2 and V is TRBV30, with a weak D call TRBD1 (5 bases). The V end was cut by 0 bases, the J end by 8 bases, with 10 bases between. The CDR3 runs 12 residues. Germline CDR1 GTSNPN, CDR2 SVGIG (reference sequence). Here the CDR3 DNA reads TGTGCCTGGAGTGTAACAGGTAGCGGCTACACCTTC. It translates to CAWSVTGSGYTF.

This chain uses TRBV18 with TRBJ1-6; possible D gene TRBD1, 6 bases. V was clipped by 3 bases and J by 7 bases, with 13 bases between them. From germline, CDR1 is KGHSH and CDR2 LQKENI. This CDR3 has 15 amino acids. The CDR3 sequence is CASSPGTPFNSPLHF. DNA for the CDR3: TGTGCCAGCTCACCCGGGACACCCTTCAATTCACCCCTCCACTTT.

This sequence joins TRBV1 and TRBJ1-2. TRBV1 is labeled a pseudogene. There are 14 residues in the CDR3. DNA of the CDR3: TGCACCAGCAGCTCTTTAAGCCCTAACTATGGCTACACCTTC. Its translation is CTSSSLSPNYGYTF.

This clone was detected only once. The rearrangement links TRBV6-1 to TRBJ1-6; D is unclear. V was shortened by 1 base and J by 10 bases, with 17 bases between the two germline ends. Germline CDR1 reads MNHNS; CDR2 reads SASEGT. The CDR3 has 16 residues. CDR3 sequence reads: CASSEDPGGLGSPLHF. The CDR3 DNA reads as TGTGCCAGCAGTGAAGACCCGGGCGGGTTAGGGTCACCCCTCCACTTT.

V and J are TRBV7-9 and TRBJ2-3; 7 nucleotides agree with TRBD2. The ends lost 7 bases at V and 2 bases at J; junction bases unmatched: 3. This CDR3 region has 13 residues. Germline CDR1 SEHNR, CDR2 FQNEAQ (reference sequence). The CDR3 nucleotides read TGTGCCAGCACCCGGGGGGACACAGATACGCAGTATTTT. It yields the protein CASTRGDTDTQYF.

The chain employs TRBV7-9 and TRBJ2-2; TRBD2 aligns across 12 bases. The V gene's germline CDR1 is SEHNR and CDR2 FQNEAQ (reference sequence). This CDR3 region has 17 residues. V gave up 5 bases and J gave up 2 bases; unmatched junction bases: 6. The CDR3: CASSLRLAGVNTGELFF. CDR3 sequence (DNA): TGTGCCAGCAGCCTTCGACTAGCGGGGGTTAACACCGGGGAGCTGTTTTTT.

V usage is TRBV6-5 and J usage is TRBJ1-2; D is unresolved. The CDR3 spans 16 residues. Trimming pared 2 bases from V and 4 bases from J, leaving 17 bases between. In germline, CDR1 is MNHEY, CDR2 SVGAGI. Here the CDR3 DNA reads TGTGCCAGCAGTTACGATAGGTCGCCGAGCGGCTATGGCTACACCTTC. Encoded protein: CASSYDRSPSGYGYTF.

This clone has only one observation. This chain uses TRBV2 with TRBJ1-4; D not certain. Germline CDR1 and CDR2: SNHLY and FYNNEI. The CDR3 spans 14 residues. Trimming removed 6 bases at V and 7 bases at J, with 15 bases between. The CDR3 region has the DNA TGTGCCAGCAGCCCCCCAGGCTTGGGTGAAAAACTGTTTTTT. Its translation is CASSPPGLGEKLFF.